What follows describes a single TCR beta chain. The target antigen is unknown. cDNA serving as the sequencing template came from extracted, reverse transcribed RNA. Assay used: immunoSEQ multiplex PCR; TCRdb lists only in-frame clones, some missing. The sample has roughly 180,000 clones, 51% seen once; the top ten hold 9.5% to 13%. The CDR3 covers 13 residues. Germline assignment: CDR1 SGHAT and CDR2 FQNNGV. Between the trimmed V and J ends, which lost 2 bases and 6 bases, there was a span of 8 bases. This record belongs to a study of CD8+ T cells in alopecia areata. Study results and limitations: Among the top 100, expanded CD8+ clones, as well as scalp clonality, were significantly decreased by tofacitinib.

Described treatment: oral pan-JAK inhibitor, 5-10 mg twice daily. As part of sample collection, lesional scalp punch biopsies and peripheral blood were taken from alopecia areata patients. The starting material was CD8+ T cells sorted from blood, obtained around week 54, from a patient treated with tofacitinib. The clonotype was recovered from a human donor with alopecia areata. The chain links TRBV11-2 to TRBJ2-4; D might be TRBD1 (6 bases). CDR3 in DNA: TGTGCCAGCAGCTTAACAGGGCCAAACATTCAGTACTTC. This gives the protein CASSLTGPNIQYF.